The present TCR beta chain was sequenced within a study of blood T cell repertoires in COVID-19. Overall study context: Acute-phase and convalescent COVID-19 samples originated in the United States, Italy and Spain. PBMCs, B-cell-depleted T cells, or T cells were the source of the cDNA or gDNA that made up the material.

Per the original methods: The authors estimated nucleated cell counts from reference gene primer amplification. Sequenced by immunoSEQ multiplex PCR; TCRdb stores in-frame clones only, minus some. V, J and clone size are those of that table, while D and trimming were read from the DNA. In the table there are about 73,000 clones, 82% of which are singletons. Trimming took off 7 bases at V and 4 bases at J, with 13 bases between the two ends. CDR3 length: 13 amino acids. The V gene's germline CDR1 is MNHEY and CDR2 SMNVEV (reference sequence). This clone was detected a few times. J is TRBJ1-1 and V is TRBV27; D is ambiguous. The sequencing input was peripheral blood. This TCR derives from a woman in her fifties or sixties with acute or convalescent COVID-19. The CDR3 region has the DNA TGTGCCAGCAACACCTTCGGGAGCACTGAAGCTTTCTTT. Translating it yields CASNTFGSTEAFF.